These 29 T cell receptor beta chains were all obtained from the same sample, sequenced in a study of neoadjuvant anti-PD-1 for oral cavity cancer. The repertoire was sequenced with immunoSEQ multiplex PCR; TCRdb's copy has only in-frame clones and lacks some. The table records about 1,400 clones, just under 60% of them present only once. Stated time point: after neoadjuvant nivolumab, at surgical resection. The sequencing here drew on tumor tissue, taken after nivolumab (anti-PD-1) treatment. The receptors stem from a person aged 35-79 years with oral cavity squamous cell carcinoma.

V usage is TRBV11-1 and J usage is TRBJ2-6; 9 bases are shared with TRBD1. The junction had 9 bases not matched to a gene; V was cut back by 4 bases and J by 2 bases. Germline CDR1 reads SGHAT; CDR2 reads FQDESV (reference sequence). The CDR3 runs to 18 residues. The CDR3 bases are TGTGCCAGCAGCTCAGGGACAGGGAGAGGGACTGGGGCCAACGTCCTGACTTTC. It translates to CASSSGTGRGTGANVLTF.

The gene calls are TRBV5-1 and TRBJ2-5, with 11 bases lining up with TRBD1. Germline V gene data show CDR1 as SGHRS and CDR2 as YFSETQ. The CDR3 is 16 residues long. Trimming removed 4 bases from V and 5 bases from J; junction bases left unmatched: 10. CDR3 loop: CASSLRGWDRGETQYF. DNA for the CDR3: TGCGCCAGCAGCCTGAGGGGATGGGACAGGGGGGAGACCCAGTACTTC.

Worth noting for this clone: Sequence at one end of the junction differs from germline and may be a read error. The chain couples TRBV5-3 to TRBJ2-2; tentative D call: TRBD2 (6 bases). TRBV5-3 is filed as an ORF, its function uncertain. The CDR3 runs 14 residues. The CDR3 bases are TGTGCCAGCAGCTTCGACGGGAGCACCGGGGAGCTGTTTTTT. Protein product: CASSFDGSTGELFF.

In its sample, this clone was seen a few times. The rearrangement links TRBV5-6 to TRBJ2-7, with TRBD2 as a possible D gene (5 bases). Germline V gene data show CDR1 as SGHDT and CDR2 as YYEEEE. The CDR3 is 12 amino acids. Trimming pared 4 bases from V and 4 bases from J, leaving 9 bases between. The CDR3 spells CASSRTSYEQYF. The CDR3 nucleotides read TGTGCCAGCAGCAGAACTAGTTACGAGCAGTACTTC.

The genes are TRBV11-2 and TRBJ1-1; TRBD1 is a possible D gene (5 bases). The CDR3 is 17 residues long. CDR1 is SGHAT and CDR2 is FQNNGV in the germline V gene. V was shortened by 5 bases and J by 0 bases, with 19 bases between the two germline ends. CDR3 loop: CASSPSGPRDVNTEAFF. In DNA form, the CDR3 reads TGTGCCAGCAGCCCGTCGGGGCCACGGGACGTGAACACTGAAGCTTTCTTT.

This clone turned up a few times. The chain joins TRBV6-6 to TRBJ1-2, with a weak D call TRBD1 (6 bases). The CDR3 sequence is 16 residues long. The V end was cut by 6 bases, the J end by 3 bases, with 20 bases between. CDR1 and CDR2 (germline): MNHNY, SVGAGI (reference sequence). The CDR3 reads CASSYPQGTQDYGYTF. For the CDR3, the DNA is TGTGCCAGCAGCTATCCCCAAGGGACACAAGACTATGGCTACACCTTC.

J is TRBJ2-1 and V is TRBV5-1; maybe TRBD1 (6 bases). The CDR3 has 15 residues. Trimming left V 4 bases short and J 10 bases short, with 21 bases between. The germline CDR1 and CDR2 sequences are SGHRS and YFSETQ. CDR3 region: CASSGSTGLIGEQFF. CDR3 bases: TGCGCCAGCAGCGGATCGACAGGACTGATAGGGGAGCAGTTCTTC.

The V gene is TRBV11-1, the J gene TRBJ2-3, with D unresolved. This CDR3 contains 12 residues. Trimming removed 5 bases at V and 3 bases at J, with 6 bases between. Germline CDR1 is SGHAT and CDR2 is FQDESV (reference sequence). The CDR3 sequence is CASSTGTDTQYF. In DNA form, the CDR3 reads TGTGCCAGCAGCACCGGGACAGATACGCAGTATTTT.

The chain employs TRBV7-6 and TRBJ2-4; the D call may be TRBD1 or TRBD2 (6 bases each). Trimming pared 5 bases from V and 6 bases from J, leaving 23 bases between. CDR1 is SGHVS, CDR2 FNYEAQ, per germline. CDR3 size: 17 residues. The CDR3 region has the DNA TGTGCCAGCAGCCCTCTCGGAGGGACACCCGGGGGAAACATTCAGTACTTC. It is translated as CASSPLGGTPGGNIQYF.

This clone was recorded once. This chain connects TRBV9 to TRBJ2-1, with D unresolved. V lost 0 bases, J lost 7 bases, and 23 bases lay in between. Germline CDR1 reads SGDLS; CDR2 reads YYNGEE. This CDR3 contains 18 residues. The CDR3 loop is CASSVGHTSGRALNEQFF. The CDR3 DNA reads TGTGCCAGCAGCGTAGGGCACACGTCAGGACGGGCTCTTAATGAGCAGTTCTTC.

This clone appeared a few times. This chain joins TRBV2 and TRBJ1-5; TRBD1 aligns across 7 bases. The CDR3 is 13 residues long. V lost 4 bases to trimming and J lost 6 bases; unmatched junction nucleotides: 3. Germline CDR1 is SNHLY and CDR2 is FYNNEI. CDR3: CASSGTGGQPQHF. For the CDR3, the DNA is TGTGCCAGCAGTGGGACAGGAGGTCAGCCCCAGCATTTT.

The gene calls are TRBV18 and TRBJ2-7; weak D call: TRBD1 (6 bases). Germline CDR1 is KGHSH and CDR2 is LQKENI. V dropped 6 bases and J dropped 6 bases, with 12 bases sitting between them. CDR3 size: 12 residues. This CDR3 is CASSPDSREQYF. CDR3 bases: TGTGCCAGCTCCCCGGACAGTCGCGAGCAGTACTTC.

This clone was recorded a few times. This chain links TRBV6-6 with TRBJ1-1, with D possibly being TRBD1 (5 bases). V dropped 5 bases and J dropped 8 bases, with 15 bases sitting between them. CDR1 is MNHNY, CDR2 SVGAGI, per germline (reference sequence). The length of the CDR3 is 13 residues. This CDR3 is CASSTTVGAEAFF. The CDR3 DNA follows: TGTGCCAGCAGTACTACAGTCGGGGCCGAAGCTTTCTTT.

For the CDR3, the DNA is TGTGCCAGCATGTGGCAGGCGGGGGCTCATAATGAAAAACTGTTTTTT. Protein sequence: CASMWQAGAHNEKLFF. The gene calls are TRBV2 and TRBJ1-4; the D gene is possibly TRBD1 (6 bases). Germline V CDR1 and CDR2: SNHLY, FYNNEI. The CDR3 contains 16 residues. The V end was cut by 7 bases, the J end by 4 bases, with 19 bases between.

This clone was seen a few times. The chain carries TRBV30 and TRBJ2-5; 7 bases fit TRBD1. The CDR3 loop spans 12 amino acids. Trimming took 5 bases from V and 5 from J; bases not matched to a gene: 5. Looked up from germline, CDR1 is GTSNPN and CDR2 is SVGIG (reference sequence). This CDR3 reads CAWGRGLETQYF. In DNA form, the CDR3 reads TGTGCCTGGGGTAGGGGGCTGGAGACCCAGTACTTC. Supplemented by reference TRBV30 and TRBJ2-5, the full variable domain reads SQTIHQWPATLVQPVGSPLSLECTVEGTSNPNLYWYRQAAGRGLQLLFYSVGIGQISSEVPQNLSASRPQDRQFILSSKKLLLSDSGFYLCAWGRGLETQYFGPGTRLLVL.

This clone has a handful of counts. V gene TRBV23-1 combines with J gene TRBJ2-1; D tentatively reads TRBD1 or TRBD2 (5 bases each). TRBV23-1 is treated as an ORF (open reading frame) with a function not yet certain. The CDR3 is 16 amino acids. Trimming left V 1 base short and J 2 bases short, with 12 bases between. CDR3 in amino acids: CASSQFRDEPYNEQFF. CDR3 nucleotides: TGCGCCAGCAGTCAATTCCGGGACGAGCCCTACAATGAGCAGTTCTTC.

This clone was seen a handful of times. The rearrangement uses TRBV6-4 and TRBJ2-3; 8 bases match TRBD2. This CDR3 is built from 13 residues. The J segment lost 4 bases and the V segment lost 6 bases, leaving 3 bases of the junction unmatched. Looked up from germline, CDR1 is MRHNA and CDR2 is SNTAGT. The CDR3 DNA reads as TGTGCCAGCAGCCAGCGGGAGTCAGATACGCAGTATTTT. It codes for CASSQRESDTQYF.

This clone was detected a few times. This chain links TRBV7-3 with TRBJ2-6; D is ambiguous. V was pared by 7 bases and J by 2 bases, with 6 bases between. The CDR3 runs 13 residues. The germline CDR1 and CDR2 sequences are SGHTA and FQGTGA. The CDR3 coding sequence is TGTGCCAGCACCCGACCTGGGGCCAACGTCCTGACTTTC. Its translation is CASTRPGANVLTF. The complete variable domain, with remaining parts taken from reference TRBV7-3 and TRBJ2-6, reads GAGVSQTPSNKVTEKGKYVELRCDPISGHTALYWYRQSLGQGPEFLIYFQGTGAADDSGLPNDRFFAVRPEGSVSTLKIQRTERGDSAVYLCASTRPGANVLTFGAGSRLTVL.

The V and J genes are TRBV5-1 and TRBJ1-4; 9 positions agree with TRBD1. The CDR3 totals 14 residues. J was trimmed by 6 bases and V by 5 bases; bases with no gene match: 5. The V gene's germline CDR1 is SGHRS and CDR2 YFSETQ. CDR3 coding DNA: TGCGCCAGCAGGCAGGGACAGGGTTATGAAAAACTGTTTTTT. It is translated as CASRQGQGYEKLFF.

The genes are TRBV5-4 and TRBJ1-1; TRBD1 matches 10 bases. Looked up from germline, CDR1 is SGHNT and CDR2 is YYREEE (reference sequence). V gave up 3 bases and J gave up 1 base; unmatched junction bases: 0. CDR3 length equals 14 residues. CDR3 protein: CASSWTGGNTEAFF. CDR3 DNA: TGTGCCAGCAGCTGGACAGGGGGGAACACTGAAGCTTTCTTT.

This clone was seen only a few times. The chain employs TRBV2 and TRBJ2-2; possible D gene TRBD1, 6 bases. Trimming cost V 6 bases and J 1 base, with 9 bases left between them. In germline, CDR1 is SNHLY, CDR2 FYNNEI. The CDR3 sequence is 14 residues long. The CDR3 DNA sequence: TGTGCCAGCAGACCGGGACAGAACACCGGGGAGCTGTTTTTT. This gives the protein CASRPGQNTGELFF. Complete variable domain (other parts from reference TRBV2 and TRBJ2-2): EPEVTQTPSHQVTQMGQEVILRCVPISNHLYFYWYRQILGQKVEFLVSFYNNEISEKSEIFDDQFSVERPDGSNFTLKIRSTKLEDSAMYFCASRPGQNTGELFFGEGSRLTVL.

Turning to this clone: This specimen includes other DNA sequences encoding the same CDR3. V usage is TRBV19 and J usage is TRBJ1-2, with D unresolved. Germline values: CDR1 LNHDA, CDR2 SQIVND (reference sequence). CDR3 length: 11 amino acids. The V end lost 9 bases, the J end lost 2 bases, and 7 bases lay between the germline ends. DNA for the CDR3: TGTGCCAGCTCTAGGAACTATGGCTACACCTTC. Translation: CASSRNYGYTF.

This clone has just a few counts. V and J are TRBV28 and TRBJ1-2, with 7 positions matching TRBD1. The V gene end was trimmed by 1 base and the J gene end by 5 bases; junction bases not matched to a gene: 7. The germline V gene has CDR1 MDHEN and CDR2 SYDVKM. CDR3 length: 15 residues. Here the CDR3 reads CASSLFGTVFYGYTF. The CDR3 nucleotides read TGTGCCAGCAGTTTATTTGGGACAGTATTTTATGGCTACACCTTC.

The genes are TRBV27 and TRBJ1-2; D uncertain. The CDR3 consists of 18 residues. Looked up from germline, CDR1 is MNHEY and CDR2 is SMNVEV (reference sequence). With 5 bases removed from V and 1 base from J, the gap between germline ends came to 23 bases. The CDR3 region is CASSPAGFEGRINYGYTF. Written as DNA, the CDR3 is TGTGCCAGCAGTCCCGCCGGTTTCGAGGGTCGAATTAACTATGGCTACACCTTC.

The genes are TRBV5-6 and TRBJ2-7; 10 bases match TRBD2. The CDR3 covers 15 residues. Germline V lookup: CDR1 SGHDT, CDR2 YYEEEE. The trim removed 3 bases at V and 1 base at J, leaving 4 bases unmatched. The CDR3 DNA reads as TGTGCCAGCAGCTCACTACTAGCGGGATCCTACGAGCAGTACTTC. This encodes CASSSLLAGSYEQYF. The full variable domain, rest sourced from reference TRBV5-6 and TRBJ2-7, is DAGVTQSPTHLIKTRGQQVTLRCSPKSGHDTVSWYQQALGQGPQFIFQYYEEEERQRGNFPDRFSGHQFPNYSSELNVNALLLGDSALYLCASSSLLAGSYEQYFGPGTRLTVT.

The gene calls are TRBV5-8 and TRBJ1-1, with D hard to call. CDR1 and CDR2 (germline): SGHTS, YDEGEE. V was cut by 4 bases and J by 7 bases, with 11 bases left in between. This CDR3 region has 12 residues. CDR3 sequence reads: CASSPLAFEAFF. CDR3 nucleotides: TGTGCCAGCAGCCCTTTAGCGTTTGAAGCTTTCTTT.

The chain links TRBV4-1 to TRBJ1-1, with D unresolved. V was cut by 1 base and J by 1 base, with 10 bases left in between. This CDR3 spans 15 amino acids. In germline, CDR1 is MGHRA, CDR2 YSYEKL. The CDR3 protein is CASSQGASGNTEAFF. The CDR3 DNA sequence: TGCGCCAGCAGCCAAGGAGCCAGTGGGAACACTGAAGCTTTCTTT.

With regard to this clone: Other DNA sequences from this sample encode an identical CDR3 as well. CDR3 bases: TGTGCCAGCAGCTTCCCCTCAACAACTAATGAAAAACTGTTTTTT. It yields the protein CASSFPSTTNEKLFF. The J gene is TRBJ1-4, the V gene TRBV7-9, with D unresolved. The V end lost 3 bases, the J end lost 0 bases, and 8 bases lay between the germline ends. The CDR3 is made up of 15 amino acids. Germline V CDR1 and CDR2: SEHNR, FQNEAQ (reference sequence). Based on the CDR3 plus reference TRBV7-9 and TRBJ1-4, the full variable domain is DTGVSQNPRHKITKRGQNVTFRCDPISEHNRLYWYRQTLGQGPEFLTYFQNEAQLEKSRLLSDRFSAERPKGSFSTLEIQRTEQGDSAMYLCASSFPSTTNEKLFFGSGTQLSVL.

By sample fraction, this clone is large. The J gene is TRBJ1-1, the V gene TRBV20-1; D ambiguous. Germline CDR1 is DFQATT and CDR2 is SNEGSKA (reference sequence). The V end lost 4 bases, the J end lost 8 bases, and 8 bases lay between the germline ends. The CDR3 loop spans 10 amino acids. This CDR3 is CSATEREAFF. The CDR3 bases are TGCAGTGCTACGGAGCGAGAAGCTTTCTTT.